This entry describes one T cell receptor beta chain. The data belong to a study of monozygotic twins with inflammatory bowel disease. TCRdb re-called the 5' RACE reads and shows each CDR3 protein once, DNA omitted. The listing records about 140,000 distinct CDR3 sequences. Sequencing was performed on blood. This receptor was obtained from a human donor with ulcerative colitis or Crohn's disease, or a healthy co-twin of an affected twin (not recorded which).

The CDR3 loop reads CSAYTGFGNQPQHF. This chain connects TRBV20-1 to TRBJ1-5; TCRdb's D call, TRBD1, is unchecked because there is no DNA. This CDR3 comprises 14 residues. The V gene's germline CDR1 is DFQATT and CDR2 SNEGSKA (reference sequence).